This entry is about one TCR beta chain. What antigen it recognizes has not been identified. Base quality data are lacking; no much larger clone is found one base away. V is trimmed back by 5 bases and J by 0 bases, and the junction contains 9 bases that no gene match accounts for. The germline V gene specifies SGHRS as CDR1 and YFSETQ as CDR2. The CDR3 contains 18 residues, cysteine and phenylalanine counted. Kept here is only the CDR3 DNA, which spans 54 bases and is read in frame from base 1. The sample originates from a study of T cell responses to AZD1222 COVID-19 vaccine (dated by TCRdb to the early 2020s). Background on the whole study: Because spike-specific TCR depth and breadth did not differ between the two schedules, AZD1222 recipients who got a second dose at roughly 4 weeks were pooled with those who got a second dose at roughly 12 weeks. A total of over 230 trial participants underwent TCR sequencing, of whom around 200 received two doses of AZD1222 and about 25 received two doses of the MenACWY control vaccine. Enrollment into the trials was organized by age into subgroups of 18-55, 56-69 and 70-plus years, and those subgroups contained roughly 150, 30 and 60 TCR-sequenced participants, respectively.

The CDR3 regions of human TCRbeta chains were analyzed by immunosequencing. The paper's data handling went like this. TCRs in the repertoires were compared against a reference library of SARS-CoV-2-specific TCRs that had been generated with the MIRA antigen-specificity platform. Breadth meant the fraction of unique TCRs that were SARS-CoV-2-associated, whereas depth meant the fraction of total T cells that were SARS-CoV-2-associated. Using the MIRA data, each spike-specific TCR was mapped to the spike region that the TCR reacts to and placed in a CD4 or CD8 class. Log10-transformed breadth and depth values were compared by one-way ANOVA with Sidak's multiple comparisons tests. In its TCRdb copy, this immuneACCESS table keeps in-frame sequences only and misses some clones. Where compared with another copy, unresolved V genes explain less than half of these, and the others have no known cause. That table is the source of V, J and clone size, and D and trimming were worked out from the DNA. This sample is represented by about 140,000 clones; roughly nine tenths of them were singletons. Clones ranked in the top ten supply about 3% of the sample.

The time point label of this sample denotes: baseline before first vaccination. Vaccinee samples were obtained from the UK trials COV001 and COV002, which included a single-blind randomized controlled phase 2/3 trial of AZD1222 (ChAdOx1 nCoV-19) in healthy adults. For TCRbeta chain sequencing, PBMC samples were collected from trial participants at day 0 and at day 28 after the second dose. Summary of the overall study and its limitations: A significant rise in spike-specific TCR breadth and depth was observed after two AZD1222 doses relative to day 0 and relative to MenACWY recipients. Conclusions about previously exposed vaccinees were limited because only a handful of AZD1222 recipients were SARS-CoV-2 seropositive at baseline. The whole spike protein was spanned by vaccine-associated CD4 TCRs, and dominant responses were seen in regions 160-218 and 743-854. Participants were mostly white British and included more females than males, and it was suggested by the authors that clonal diversity may have been underestimated. Reportedly, almost half of the unique spike-specific TCRs recognized epitopes lying outside the regions that are mutated in the B.1.351 and B.1.1.7 variants. No day 14 peak-response samples were available, so repertoires were characterized only after the peak T cell response. The 56-69-year group was small, and its depth increase did not reach significance, likely because of low power.

This chain is built from TRBV5-1 and TRBJ2-1, with 12 bases matching TRBD2. The source was peripheral blood, collected on day 0 of AZD1222 vaccination. This sequence originates from an adult in good health. The CDR3 amino acid sequence is: CASSWPTSGGSSYNEQFF. In nucleotide form, the sequence is TGCGCCAGCAGTTGGCCCACTAGCGGGGGGAGCTCCTACAATGAGCAGTTCTTC.